This paragraph covers one T cell receptor (beta chain) sequence. As yet, its antigen is unknown. J gave up 5 bases and V 8 bases, and 16 bases lay outside the gene matches. The CDR3 extends over 15 amino acids. Germline loops: CDR1 SGHRS, CDR2 YFSETQ. The data stem from a study of T cell responses to AZD1222 COVID-19 vaccine. Study conclusions and caveats: Only a handful of AZD1222 recipients, several in all, had baseline seropositivity.

Pooling was applied to second doses at about 4 or about 12 weeks. Some clones are missing from TCRdb's copy, which holds only in-frame ones; the method was immunoSEQ multiplex PCR. The table has roughly 100,000 clones, roughly nine tenths seen once. The rearrangement uses TRBV5-1 and TRBJ2-7; 7 bases match TRBD2. The sequencing here drew on peripheral blood, taken 28 days after the second AZD1222 dose. The TCR was taken from an adult who received the AZD1222 COVID-19 vaccine. The CDR3 nucleotides are TGCGCCAGTCGTGGAGCGGGACTATTGCGCCACGAGCAGTACTTC. It yields the protein CASRGAGLLRHEQYF.